These 23 T cell receptor beta chains were all obtained from the same sample, sequenced in a study of blood T cell repertoires in COVID-19 (dated by TCRdb to about 2020). Library preparation used the immunoSEQ multiplex PCR assay. The clones in this table, taken by TCRdb from immuneACCESS, are in-frame only. Not every clone is retained; where verified, under half of the shortfall comes from an unresolved V gene, and the cause of the rest is unknown. The table for this sample lists under 250,000 clones; roughly 80% of them were counted only once. Roughly 2.5% of the sample goes to the ten largest clones. Sequencing was performed on peripheral blood. These TCRs come from a woman aged 40 to 49 with active or convalescent COVID-19.

The chain has TRBV6-6 and TRBJ2-3; 9 nucleotides agree with TRBD1. V gave up 5 bases and J gave up 3 bases; unmatched junction bases: 6. Germline V gives CDR1 MNHNY, CDR2 SVGAGI (reference sequence). This CDR3 comprises 15 residues. CDR3 protein: CASSGPDRGTDTQYF. The CDR3 bases are TGTGCCAGCAGTGGCCCGGACAGGGGAACAGATACGCAGTATTTT.

This clone was seen a few times. The chain employs TRBV19 and TRBJ1-3; TRBD1 matches 9 bases. The V segment lost 6 bases and the J segment 2 bases; nucleotides outside the gene matches: 8. This CDR3 region has 16 residues. The germline CDR1 and CDR2 sequences are LNHDA and SQIVND (reference sequence). In nucleotides, the CDR3 is TGTGCCAGTAGGCCGGGACAGGGTTCCCCTGGAAACACCATATATTTT. Translation: CASRPGQGSPGNTIYF.

This clone was seen only a few times. The chain couples TRBV19 to TRBJ2-4; the match to TRBD2 covers 9 bases. Trimming took 5 bases from V and 8 from J; bases not matched to a gene: 13. Germline V gene data show CDR1 as LNHDA and CDR2 as SQIVND (reference sequence). CDR3 size: 16 residues. The CDR3 DNA sequence: TGTGCCAGTAGTCCCCGGGGGGCGGGAGGGAACTACATTCAGTACTTC. Its translation: CASSPRGAGGNYIQYF.

The chain employs TRBV5-6 and TRBJ2-1; 14 positions agree with TRBD2. The trim removed 2 bases at V and 15 bases at J, leaving 10 bases unmatched. This CDR3 has 15 residues. Germline V CDR1 and CDR2: SGHDT, YYEEEE. The CDR3 spells CASSFGLAGGPSGFF. The CDR3 nucleotides read TGTGCCAGCAGCTTTGGACTAGCGGGAGGCCCCAGTGGGTTCTTC.

The gene calls are TRBV7-9 and TRBJ2-7; D is uncertain. The CDR3 contains 12 residues. CDR1 is SEHNR, CDR2 FQNEAQ, per germline (reference sequence). V lost 2 bases, J lost 9 bases, and 11 bases lay in between. Here the CDR3 reads CASSLQAGGQYF. In DNA, the CDR3 is TGTGCCAGCAGCTTACAGGCAGGTGGGCAGTACTTC.

The chain carries TRBV2 and TRBJ2-7, with TRBD2 as a possible D gene (6 bases). Trimming shortened V by 2 bases and J by 4 bases, and 12 bases separated the two germline ends. CDR3 size: 14 residues. Per the germline V gene, CDR1 is SNHLY and CDR2 is FYNNEI. CDR3 nucleotide sequence: TGTGCCAGCAGTGAATTCCCAGGGAGGTACGAGCAGTACTTC. Amino acid sequence: CASSEFPGRYEQYF.

The rearrangement uses TRBV11-2 and TRBJ2-6; D gene ambiguous. The germline gives CDR1 SGHAT, CDR2 FQNNGV. Trimming took 7 bases from V and 0 from J, leaving 16 bases between them. This CDR3 comprises 17 residues. The CDR3 DNA sequence: TGTGCCAGCACCCCCGTGGGCAGTTCCTCTGGGGCCAACGTCCTGACTTTC. Encoded protein: CASTPVGSSSGANVLTF.

J is TRBJ2-3 and V is TRBV19, with D possibly matching TRBD1 (7 bases). The CDR3 is made up of 15 amino acids. Trimming took off 4 bases at V and 4 bases at J, with 15 bases between the two ends. Germline lookup yields CDR1 LNHDA and CDR2 SQIVND (reference sequence). CDR3: CASSKAGGFPDTQYF. Here the CDR3 DNA reads TGTGCCAGTAGTAAGGCAGGGGGGTTCCCAGATACGCAGTATTTT.

The chain has TRBV4-2 and TRBJ2-3, with TRBD2 matching 11 bases. Germline V gene data show CDR1 as LGHNA and CDR2 as YNFKEQ. This CDR3 spans 18 amino acids. V lost 0 bases, J lost 5 bases, and 10 bases stayed unmatched. CDR3 amino acids: CASSQEGVAGGSVDTQYF. The CDR3 DNA sequence: TGTGCCAGCAGCCAAGAGGGGGTAGCGGGAGGGTCGGTAGATACGCAGTATTTT.

This sequence joins TRBV7-2 and TRBJ2-5, with a possible D match to TRBD2 (6 bases). The CDR3 is made up of 16 amino acids. Germline V gene lookup returns CDR1 SGHTA and CDR2 FQGNSA. V lost 2 bases to trimming and J lost 2 bases, with 15 bases between them. The CDR3 DNA reads TGTGCCAGCAGCTTACGGTCCGGGGCGGGACAAGAGACCCAGTACTTC. Translating it yields CASSLRSGAGQETQYF. The whole variable domain, remainder taken from reference TRBV7-2 and TRBJ2-5, is GAGVSQSPSNKVTEKGKDVELRCDPISGHTALYWYRQSLGQGLEFLIYFQGNSAPDKSGLPSDRFSAERTGGSVSTLTIQRTQQEDSAVYLCASSLRSGAGQETQYFGPGTRLLVL.

The chain uses TRBV5-4 and TRBJ2-5; perhaps TRBD2 as D (5 bases). The CDR3 is made up of 15 amino acids. CDR1 is SGHNT and CDR2 is YYREEE in the germline V gene (reference sequence). V was pared by 0 bases and J by 5 bases, with 14 bases between. CDR3 DNA: TGTGCCAGCAGCTTGGCCGGGAACATGGGGGAGACCCAGTACTTC. It is translated as CASSLAGNMGETQYF.

The genes are TRBV24-1 and TRBJ1-5, with 9 nucleotides matching TRBD1. Germline V gene sequence: CDR1 KGHDR, CDR2 SFDVKD. The CDR3 has 15 residues. V lost 7 bases, J lost 5 bases, and 8 bases stayed unmatched. The CDR3 bases are TGTGCCACCAGGGATGGACAGGGGAACGATCAGCCCCAGCATTTT. As protein: CATRDGQGNDQPQHF.

The CDR3 is CASSSKTGESTDTQYF. The CDR3 nucleotides are TGTGCCAGCAGCTCAAAGACAGGGGAAAGCACAGATACGCAGTATTTT. The chain has TRBV7-9 and TRBJ2-3, with 8 bases matching TRBD1. Trimming removed 4 bases from V and 0 bases from J; junction bases left unmatched: 6. The CDR3 has 16 amino acids. CDR1 and CDR2 from the germline V gene are SEHNR and FQNEAQ (reference sequence).

The chain recombines TRBV10-3 with TRBJ2-7; 12 bases are shared with TRBD2. The CDR3 totals 15 residues. CDR1 ENHRY and CDR2 SYGVKD come from the germline V gene. Trimming took 5 bases from V and 3 from J; bases not matched to a gene: 5. The CDR3 spells CAISSTSGGLYEQYF. DNA for the CDR3: TGTGCCATCAGTTCGACTAGCGGGGGACTCTACGAGCAGTACTTC.

J is TRBJ2-3 and V is TRBV11-2; D possibly corresponds to TRBD2 (7 bases). The CDR3 is 12 residues long. CDR1 and CDR2 from the germline V gene are SGHAT and FQNNGV. The CDR3 sequence is CVSGGGTDTQYF. CDR3 DNA: TGTGTCTCGGGGGGCGGCACAGATACGCAGTATTTT.

The chain recombines TRBV3-1 (or the pseudogene TRBV3-2) with TRBJ1-1; the D is unclear. Trimming cost V 4 bases and J 4 bases, with 10 bases left between them. Germline CDR1 LGHDT, CDR2 YNNKEL (reference sequence). The CDR3 is 13 residues long. The CDR3 protein is CASSPGRATEAFF. As DNA, the CDR3 is TGTGCCAGCAGCCCCGGGAGGGCCACTGAAGCTTTCTTT.

The chain links TRBV7-2 to TRBJ2-1, with 8 bases that match TRBD1. Germline V gene data show CDR1 as SGHTA and CDR2 as FQGNSA. This CDR3 region has 15 residues. Trimming removed 1 base from V and 4 bases from J; junction bases left unmatched: 3. CDR3 nucleotide sequence: TGTGCCAGCAGCTTAGACGGACAGGGATACAATGAGCAGTTCTTC. Residues: CASSLDGQGYNEQFF.

This clone was recorded a few times. The chain couples TRBV2 to TRBJ1-6; the D gene is possibly TRBD1 (5 bases). The CDR3 covers 11 residues. Germline V gives CDR1 SNHLY, CDR2 FYNNEI. Trimming left V 8 bases short and J 10 bases short, with 9 bases between. The CDR3 region has the DNA TGTGCCAGCGAGGACAAGTCACCCCTCCACTTT. Encoded protein: CASEDKSPLHF.

The V call is TRBV11-3, the J call TRBJ1-1, with 7 bases lining up with TRBD1. V lost 5 bases, J lost 7 bases, and 7 bases stayed unmatched. The germline CDR1 and CDR2 sequences are SGHNT and YENEEA. This CDR3 region has 13 residues. CDR3 sequence reads: CASSQLGQFEAFF. CDR3 sequence (DNA): TGTGCCAGCAGCCAGCTGGGACAGTTTGAAGCTTTCTTT.

The V and J genes are TRBV10-1 and TRBJ1-4; possibly TRBD1 for D (5 bases). The CDR3 sequence is 21 residues long. Germline V gives CDR1 WNHNN, CDR2 SYGVQD (reference sequence). Trimming left V 0 bases short and J 0 bases short, with 23 bases between. The CDR3 nucleotides read TGCGCCAGCAGTGAGTCGAGGCAGGGTAGCTTCCCGTTTCCAACTAATGAAAAACTGTTTTTT. It specifies CASSESRQGSFPFPTNEKLFF.

This chain links TRBV2 with TRBJ1-2; 7 bases are a match to TRBD1. CDR1 is SNHLY and CDR2 is FYNNEI in the germline V gene. V was pared by 5 bases and J by 2 bases, with 5 bases of the junction left unmatched. The CDR3 length is 14 residues. CDR3 region: CASSNMGQNYGYTF. For the CDR3, the DNA is TGTGCCAGCAGTAACATGGGACAGAACTATGGCTACACCTTC.

The chain employs TRBV7-8 and TRBJ2-1; 8 bases line up with TRBD1. The J segment lost 1 base and the V segment lost 2 bases, leaving 7 bases of the junction unmatched. CDR3 size: 17 residues. Germline CDR1 is SGHVS and CDR2 is FQNEAQ. In DNA, the CDR3 is TGTGCCAGCAGCTTACCCCGGACAGGGTCGTCCTACAATGAGCAGTTCTTC. This gives the protein CASSLPRTGSSYNEQFF.

The chain combines TRBV7-9 with TRBJ1-1; D not certain. V dropped 3 bases and J dropped 6 bases, with 20 bases sitting between them. Germline V gives CDR1 SEHNR, CDR2 FQNEAQ (reference sequence). The CDR3 is 16 residues long. CDR3 sequence (DNA): TGTGCCAGCAGCTTGGGAGACCCTATTAATGTGGCTGAAGCTTTCTTT. Translating it yields CASSLGDPINVAEAFF. Together with reference TRBV7-9 and TRBJ1-1, the CDR3 gives the full variable domain: DTGVSQNPRHKITKRGQNVTFRCDPISEHNRLYWYRQTLGQGPEFLTYFQNEAQLEKSRLLSDRFSAERPKGSFSTLEIQRTEQGDSAMYLCASSLGDPINVAEAFFGQGTRLTVV.